This paragraph covers one T cell receptor beta chain sequence. The junction shows a germline mismatch at one end, possibly a read error. CDR1 is DFQATT and CDR2 is SNEGSKA in the germline V gene (reference sequence). This CDR3 has 15 residues. The sample belongs to a study of T-cell reconstitution after alpha-beta-depleted transplantation in children. During its preparation, the TCRbeta library received unique molecular identifiers. TCRdb redid the calling of the PCR reads with MiXCR, one entry per CDR3 protein. The sample includes 200,000 to 250,000 distinct CDR3 sequences, approximately 9.8% of them seen just once.

The input for sequencing was PBMCs from the stem cell graft donor, taken from the stem cell graft. The clonotype comes from a human donor who donated a stem cell graft to a child with SCID. J is TRBJ2-1 and V is TRBV20-1; weak D call: TRBD2 (5 bases). CDR3 nucleotide sequence: TGCAGTGCTAGGGGCGTCAGCGGCTCCTACAATGAGCGGTTCTTC. It specifies CSARGVSGSYNERFF.